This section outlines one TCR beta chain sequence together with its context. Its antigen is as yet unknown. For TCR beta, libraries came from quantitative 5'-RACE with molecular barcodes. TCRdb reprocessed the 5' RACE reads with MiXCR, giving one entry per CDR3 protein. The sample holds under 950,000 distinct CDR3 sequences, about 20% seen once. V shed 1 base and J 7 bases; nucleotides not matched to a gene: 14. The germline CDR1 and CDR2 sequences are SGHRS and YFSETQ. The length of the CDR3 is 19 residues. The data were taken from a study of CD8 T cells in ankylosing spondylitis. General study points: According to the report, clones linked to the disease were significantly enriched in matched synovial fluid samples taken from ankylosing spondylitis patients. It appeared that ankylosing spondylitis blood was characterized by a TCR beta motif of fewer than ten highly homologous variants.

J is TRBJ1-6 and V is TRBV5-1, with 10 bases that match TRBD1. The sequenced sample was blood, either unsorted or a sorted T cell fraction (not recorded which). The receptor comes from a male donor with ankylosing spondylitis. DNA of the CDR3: TGCGCCAGCAGCTTGTCTGGACAGGGGGGCTCCCAACGCAATTCACCCCTCCACTTT. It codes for CASSLSGQGGSQRNSPLHF.